The 17 T cell receptor beta chains below all came from one sample that was sequenced in a study of blood T cells in healthy people across ages (dated by TCRdb to 2013 to 2016). Receptor amplification or capture employed 5' RACE. Sequencing took place on an Illumina HiSeq 2500. A second roughly 6 to 12 cycle PCR used a sample-barcoded 5' primer and a J-beta primer mix. TCRdb trimmed the raw reads at Q25, called clones with MiXCR and kept productive beta chains. When rows share a CDR3 protein, they turn into one entry using the most common DNA and genes. Present in this sample are 1.5 million to 2 million distinct CDR3 sequences, less than 50% of which were seen just once. The top ten constitute approximately 2% of the sample. Sequenced: blood. The source of these receptors is a woman aged 35 to 49 in good health.

In its sample, this clonotype was seen many times. The rearrangement links TRBV7-2 to TRBJ2-5, with 15 bases that match TRBD2. The CDR3 is 16 amino acids. Germline assignment: CDR1 SGHTA and CDR2 FQGNSA. V lost 4 bases and J lost 4; bases outside the gene matches: 4. DNA for the CDR3: TGTGCCAGCAGCTCCCCGGGACTAGCGGGGGGAGAGACCCAGTACTTC. The encoded protein is CASSSPGLAGGETQYF.

The rearrangement uses TRBV7-2 and TRBJ1-5; no clear D. Germline lookup yields CDR1 SGHTA and CDR2 FQGNSA. The CDR3 totals 12 residues. Trimming shortened V by 3 bases and J by 12 bases, and 12 bases separated the two germline ends. For the CDR3, the DNA is TGTGCCAGCAGCTTCTCCGACTCTAACCAGCATTTT. Its translation: CASSFSDSNQHF.

The CDR3 here is CACSMGPTYEQYF. The CDR3 DNA sequence: TGTGCCTGTTCGATGGGACCCACCTACGAGCAGTACTTC. This chain uses TRBV6-2 or TRBV6-3 with TRBJ2-7, with D perhaps given as TRBD1 or TRBD2 (5 bases each). The CDR3 runs to 13 residues. V lost 11 bases and J 2 bases, leaving 16 bases between the germline ends. Per the germline V gene, CDR1 is MNHEY and CDR2 is SVGEGT.

This clonotype has more than one count but fewer than ten. The chain recombines TRBV6-2 or TRBV6-3 with TRBJ2-7; TRBD2 is a possible D gene (6 bases). The germline V gene encodes CDR1 MNHEY and CDR2 SVGEGT. Trimming stripped 5 bases from V and 1 base from J, with 15 bases between. The CDR3 loop spans 15 amino acids. The CDR3 region is CASSEPGSPSYEQYF. CDR3 DNA sequence: TGTGCCAGCAGTGAGCCCGGGAGTCCATCCTACGAGCAGTACTTC.

J is TRBJ2-3 and V is TRBV21-1. TRBV21-1 is marked as a pseudogene. The CDR3 runs to 18 residues. The CDR3 nucleotides read TGTGCCAGCAGCTACCACATCTCCGTTTTCCAAAGCACAGATACGCAGTATTTT. It encodes CASSYHISVFQSTDTQYF.

This clonotype came up a few times. The V call is TRBV18, the J call TRBJ2-4; no clear D. The J call is in doubt because the DNA end fits TRBJ2-7 better. The germline gives CDR1 KGHSH, CDR2 LQKENI. The CDR3 contains 13 residues. The CDR3 reads CASSPSSSSEQYF. The CDR3 DNA is TGTGCCAGCTCACCTTCGTCTAGTAGCGAGCAGTACTTC.

Turning to this clonotype: One end of the junction is discordant with germline, which a read error may explain. The chain combines TRBV12-3 or TRBV12-4 with TRBJ2-7; tentative D call: TRBD2 (6 bases). This CDR3 spans 14 amino acids. In DNA form, the CDR3 reads TGTGCCAGCACTTTAGAGGGGACTCGAAGGGAGCAGTACTTC. Protein: CASTLEGTRREQYF.

The chain is built from TRBV20-1 and TRBJ2-1; either TRBD1 or TRBD2 may fit D (7 bases each). Trimming left V 6 bases short and J 4 bases short, with 16 bases between. From germline, CDR1 is DFQATT and CDR2 SNEGSKA (reference sequence). CDR3 size: 14 residues. The CDR3 sequence is CSAPGGVGYNEQFF. The CDR3, as DNA: TGCAGTGCCCCAGGGGGGGTTGGGTACAATGAGCAGTTCTTC.

This chain joins TRBV2 and TRBJ2-7; D is unclear. This CDR3 comprises 10 residues. Germline V CDR1 and CDR2: SNHLY, FYNNEI. V shed 8 bases and J shed 12 bases, with 14 bases lying between them. In DNA form, the CDR3 reads TGTGCCAGCGGCGAGGTTAAACCGTACTTC. It translates to CASGEVKPYF.

The gene calls are TRBV13 and TRBJ2-3; 7 positions match TRBD2. This CDR3 is built from 16 residues. The V gene end was trimmed by 5 bases and the J gene end by 2 bases; junction bases not matched to a gene: 10. CDR1 PRHDT and CDR2 FYEKMQ come from the germline V gene (reference sequence). This CDR3 reads CASSGRGGPSTDTQYF. CDR3 sequence (DNA): TGTGCCAGCAGCGGGCGCGGGGGACCCTCCACAGATACGCAGTATTTT.

This clonotype showed up just a few times. The chain links TRBV5-1 to TRBJ1-2, with a weak D call TRBD1 (6 bases). V lost 7 bases and J lost 2, with 15 bases in between. CDR1 and CDR2 from the germline V gene are SGHRS and YFSETQ. The CDR3 contains 14 residues. The DNA of the CDR3 is TGCGCCAGCGCTGGAGGGACACCAAACTATGGCTACACCTTC. Translation: CASAGGTPNYGYTF.

This clonotype occurred a few times. At one end the junction does not follow the germline gene, possibly because of a read error. This rearrangement joins TRBV10-3 to TRBJ2-4; D is possibly TRBD1 (5 bases). The J call could be wrong; TRBJ2-7 is a better fit for the DNA end. The germline V gene has CDR1 ENHRY and CDR2 SYGVKD. This CDR3 has 13 residues. DNA of the CDR3: TGTGCCGTCAGTGAAACGCAGGGCTACGAGCAGTACTTC. It codes for CAVSETQGYEQYF.

For this clonotype: A read error may explain this, as a much larger clone is one base away. This sequence joins TRBV6-6 and TRBJ2-4, with D possibly being TRBD2 (5 bases). V lost 4 bases, J lost 8 bases, and 12 bases lay in between. CDR1 is MNHNY and CDR2 is SVGAGI in the germline V gene (reference sequence). CDR3 length: 13 amino acids. The CDR3 DNA is TGTGCCAGCAGTTGCTCGGACGGGGACATTCAGTACTTC. This gives the protein CASSCSDGDIQYF.

V usage is TRBV12-3 or TRBV12-4 and J usage is TRBJ1-2; a possible D gene is TRBD1 (5 bases). V was trimmed by 1 base and J by 4 bases, leaving 10 bases between them. There are 14 residues in the CDR3. CDR3 in amino acids: CASSLGGAFYGYTF. CDR3 DNA: TGTGCCAGCAGTTTAGGAGGGGCTTTCTATGGCTACACCTTC.

The chain combines TRBV28 with TRBJ2-7; D tentatively reads TRBD1 or TRBD2 (5 bases each). Germline-derived CDR1 and CDR2 are MDHEN and SYDVKM. This CDR3 region has 16 residues. Trimming pared 3 bases from V and 3 bases from J, leaving 18 bases between. The DNA of the CDR3 is TGTGCCAGCAGTTTCCCCCCGGGACGGCCTTTCTACGAGCAGTACTTC. The encoded protein is CASSFPPGRPFYEQYF.

The rearrangement joins TRBV6-5 to TRBJ2-5; D unclear. The V end lost 2 bases, the J end lost 3 bases, and 10 bases lay between the germline ends. Germline loops: CDR1 MNHEY, CDR2 SVGAGI. This CDR3 has 14 residues. This chain's CDR3 is CASSYVAEEETQYF. The CDR3 DNA follows: TGTGCCAGCAGTTACGTGGCAGAGGAAGAGACCCAGTACTTC.

Comment on this clonotype: An end of the junction does not agree with germline; a read error may underlie this. The genes are TRBV20-1 and TRBJ2-5, with 8 bases that match TRBD2. Germline V gene lookup returns CDR1 DFQATT and CDR2 SNEGSKA (reference sequence). CDR3 length: 14 amino acids. DNA for the CDR3: TGCATTGCTAAAAGGTCGGGACTAGTTCCGACCCAGTACTTC. Amino acids: CIAKRSGLVPTQYF.